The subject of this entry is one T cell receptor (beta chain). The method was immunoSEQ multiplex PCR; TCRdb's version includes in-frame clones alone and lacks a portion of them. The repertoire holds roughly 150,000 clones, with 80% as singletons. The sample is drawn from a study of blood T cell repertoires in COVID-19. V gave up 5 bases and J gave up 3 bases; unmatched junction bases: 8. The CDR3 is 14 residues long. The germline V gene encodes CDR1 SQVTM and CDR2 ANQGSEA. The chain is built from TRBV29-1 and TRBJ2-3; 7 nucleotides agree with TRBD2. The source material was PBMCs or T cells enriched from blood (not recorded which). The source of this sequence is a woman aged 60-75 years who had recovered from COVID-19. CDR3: CSVKPLGGTDTQYF. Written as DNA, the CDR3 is TGCAGCGTTAAACCCCTCGGGGGGACAGATACGCAGTATTTT.